What follows is one TCR beta chain and its context. Its cognate antigen is unknown. This entry belongs to a study of blood T cells in healthy people across ages. Whole-study context: Through template switching, about one barcoded beta molecule was captured per two T cells, as measured in model experiments. Regarding the study as a whole: There was a strong correlation between TCR beta diversity and naive T cell percentage.

A second roughly 7 to 12 cycle PCR used barcoded and J-beta primers. Each cDNA was tagged by a template-switch adaptor containing 12 random nucleotides. TCRdb called the 5' RACE reads again in MiXCR, with one record for every CDR3 protein. The top ten clones hold around 2.1% of a sample with 1.5 million to 2 million distinct CDR3 sequences, about 50% of them seen once. Each sample used at least 6 million PBMCs. The CDR3 has 16 residues. J was trimmed by 2 bases and V by 6 bases; bases with no gene match: 8. Germline assignment: CDR1 KGHDR and CDR2 SFDVKD. Source material: blood. This clonotype was obtained from a woman between 40 and 55 years old in good health. The V gene is TRBV24-1, the J gene TRBJ2-3; TRBD1 matches at 9 bases. The CDR3 nucleotides read TGTGCCACCAGTTGGTCGGGACAGGGTACCACAGATACGCAGTATTTT. Translating it yields CATSWSGQGTTDTQYF.